The 13 T cell receptor beta chains reported below all come from one sample, sequenced in a study of radiotherapy plus CTLA-4 blockade in lung cancer. The repertoire was sequenced with immunoSEQ multiplex PCR; TCRdb's copy has only in-frame clones and lacks some. Altogether roughly 77,000 clones are present, roughly 74% being singletons, with the ten largest covering more than 7.5%. The input for sequencing was peripheral blood, taken from a patient treated with radiotherapy plus ipilimumab. These receptors were obtained from a human donor with non-small cell lung cancer whose response to radiotherapy plus ipilimumab could not be evaluated.

The rearrangement links TRBV6-6 to TRBJ1-5, with TRBD1 identical over 10 bases. The V gene end was trimmed by 8 bases and the J gene end by 4 bases; junction bases not matched to a gene: 2. The V gene's germline CDR1 is MNHNY and CDR2 SVGAGI (reference sequence). This CDR3 is built from 13 residues. In DNA form, the CDR3 reads TGTGCCAGCGGACAGGGGGATAATCAGCCCCAGCATTTT. Its translation: CASGQGDNQPQHF.

CDR3 sequence: CASSYSRVETQYF. The CDR3 DNA sequence: TGTGCCAGCAGCTATTCTAGAGTAGAGACCCAGTACTTC. This chain uses TRBV11-2 with TRBJ2-5; D call uncertain. Germline V gene data show CDR1 as SGHAT and CDR2 as FQNNGV. Trimming stripped 4 bases from V and 4 bases from J, with 10 bases between. The CDR3 extends over 13 amino acids.

This chain connects TRBV27 to TRBJ1-5; perhaps TRBD1 as D (5 bases). V lost 6 bases and J 3 bases, leaving 15 bases between the germline ends. The CDR3 has 15 amino acids. The germline V gene encodes CDR1 MNHEY and CDR2 SMNVEV (reference sequence). The CDR3 nucleotides are TGTGCCAGCAGCTCTGCAGGGAGGCACAATCAGCCCCAGCATTTT. As protein: CASSSAGRHNQPQHF.

V is TRBV4-3 and J is TRBJ1-5; TRBD1 is a possible D gene (6 bases). Trimming cost V 4 bases and J 3 bases, with 13 bases left between them. Germline-derived CDR1 and CDR2 are LGHNA and YSLEER. The CDR3 totals 15 residues. The CDR3 DNA reads TGCGCCAGCAGCCCCTACCGGGACAACAATCAGCCCCAGCATTTT. Its translation is CASSPYRDNNQPQHF.

The rearrangement uses TRBV6-5 and TRBJ1-1; tentatively, D is TRBD1 (5 bases). This CDR3 region has 11 residues. From germline, CDR1 is MNHEY and CDR2 SVGAGI. V was trimmed by 8 bases and J by 5 bases, leaving 9 bases between them. CDR3 loop: CASQRGTEAFF. CDR3 DNA sequence: TGTGCCAGCCAAAGGGGTACTGAAGCTTTCTTT.

The rearrangement uses TRBV25-1 and TRBJ2-3; tentatively, D is TRBD1 (5 bases). The V end was cut by 5 bases, the J end by 3 bases, with 9 bases between. The length of the CDR3 is 13 residues. In germline, CDR1 is MGHDK, CDR2 SYGVNS. As DNA, the CDR3 is TGTGCCAGCAGTCGGGCAGGGACAGATACGCAGTATTTT. It translates to CASSRAGTDTQYF.

The chain has TRBV29-1 and TRBJ2-7; perhaps TRBD2 as D (7 bases). The germline V gene has CDR1 SQVTM and CDR2 ANQGSEA. The CDR3 covers 13 residues. Deletions cut 4 bases from V and 0 bases from J, with 10 bases between. The CDR3 DNA is TGCAGCGTTGCGAGGGGGGGCTCCTACGAGCAGTACTTC. This gives the protein CSVARGGSYEQYF.

This clone was detected only a few times. This sequence joins TRBV7-2 and TRBJ1-1; possible D gene TRBD1, 5 bases. The CDR3 consists of 14 residues. V was trimmed by 0 bases and J by 4 bases, leaving 9 bases between them. Looked up from germline, CDR1 is SGHTA and CDR2 is FQGNSA. The CDR3 reads CASSLARAGTEAFF. The DNA of the CDR3 is TGTGCCAGCAGCTTAGCCAGGGCTGGCACTGAAGCTTTCTTT. Using reference TRBV7-2 and TRBJ1-1 for the parts outside the CDR3, the full variable domain is GAGVSQSPSNKVTEKGKDVELRCDPISGHTALYWYRQSLGQGLEFLIYFQGNSAPDKSGLPSDRFSAERTGGSVSTLTIQRTQQEDSAVYLCASSLARAGTEAFFGQGTRLTVV.

This clone was found once. The chain uses TRBV18 and TRBJ1-1; D possibly corresponds to TRBD1 (5 bases). Between the trimmed V and J ends, which lost 4 bases and 1 base, there was a span of 10 bases. The CDR3 runs 14 residues. Germline loops: CDR1 KGHSH, CDR2 LQKENI. The CDR3 spells CASSRGLSNTEAFF. CDR3 in DNA: TGTGCCAGCTCACGGGGACTTTCGAACACTGAAGCTTTCTTT.

The chain recombines TRBV9 with TRBJ2-1; D might be TRBD1 (5 bases). The length of the CDR3 is 12 residues. CDR1 is SGDLS, CDR2 YYNGEE, per germline. Trimming removed 2 bases at V and 10 bases at J, with 10 bases between. The CDR3 loop is CASSVMGQEQFF. CDR3 nucleotide sequence: TGTGCCAGCAGCGTCATGGGGCAGGAGCAGTTCTTC.

The chain employs TRBV7-9 and TRBJ2-7; 7 bases are a match to TRBD1. The CDR3 sequence is 13 residues long. Germline V gene data show CDR1 as SEHNR and CDR2 as FQNEAQ (reference sequence). Trimming at V came to 8 bases and at J to 1 base, leaving 5 bases not matched to a gene. This CDR3 is CASSQGVSYEQYF. As DNA, the CDR3 is TGTGCCAGCTCGCAGGGGGTATCCTACGAGCAGTACTTC.

The gene calls are TRBV7-2 and TRBJ1-2, with a possible D match to TRBD1 (6 bases). The germline V gene encodes CDR1 SGHTA and CDR2 FQGNSA. CDR3 size: 14 residues. The V end was cut by 2 bases, the J end by 7 bases, with 14 bases between. Here the CDR3 reads CASSLFPGQGGYTF. CDR3 nucleotides: TGTGCCAGCAGCTTATTTCCGGGACAAGGTGGCTACACCTTC.

The rearrangement links TRBV2 to TRBJ1-4; D is unclear. V shed 5 bases and J shed 4 bases, with 14 bases lying between them. CDR1 and CDR2 from the germline V gene are SNHLY and FYNNEI. The CDR3 totals 15 residues. The CDR3 DNA is TGTGCCAGCAGTCACAAAAGCGGGAGTAATGAAAAACTGTTTTTT. This gives the protein CASSHKSGSNEKLFF.